Below, 10 T cell receptor beta chains from the same sample are listed, as sequenced in a study of Graves' ophthalmopathy and Graves' hyperthyroidism. Transcripts of RNA were the source for amplifying TCR beta CDR3 regions. The authors performed first-round RT-PCR with HTBI primers and then a second-round multiplex PCR. TCRdb passed the multiplex PCR reads through MiXCR, listing each CDR3 protein once. The table shows roughly 600,000 distinct CDR3 sequences, with 39% occurring only once. The sample consisted of peripheral blood or thyroid tissue (not recorded which). These receptors came from an adult man with Graves' hyperthyroidism.

This clonotype came up many times. V usage is TRBV20-1 and J usage is TRBJ2-7, with 10 nucleotides matching TRBD1. From germline, CDR1 is DFQATT and CDR2 SNEGSKA (reference sequence). The CDR3 is made up of 16 amino acids. The J segment lost 5 bases and the V segment lost 0 bases, leaving 10 bases of the junction unmatched. CDR3 sequence (DNA): TGCAGTGCTAGAGATCAGTGGGACAGGGGAGGCCACGAGCAGTACTTC. It specifies CSARDQWDRGGHEQYF.

As for this clonotype: An end of the junction does not agree with germline; a read error may underlie this. The genes are TRBV12-3 or TRBV12-4 and TRBJ1-4, with 11 positions matching TRBD1. This CDR3 has 16 residues. The CDR3 DNA follows: TGTGCCAGCAGTTCCGATGGACAGGGGGCTAACGAAAAACTGTTTTTT. This codes for CASSSDGQGANEKLFF.

This clonotype was detected ten times or more. One end of the junction fails to match germline, which may point to a read error. The rearrangement uses TRBV5-1 and TRBJ2-7; D perhaps matches TRBD2 (6 bases). The CDR3 loop spans 12 amino acids. Per the germline V gene, CDR1 is SGHRS and CDR2 is YFSETQ. The CDR3, as DNA: TGCGCCAGCAGCTTGGCCGGAAGCGGGCCCCGATTC. It translates to CASSLAGSGPRF.

This clonotype was recorded many times. The chain couples TRBV5-1 to TRBJ2-2, with a possible D match to TRBD1 (5 bases). V was cut by 4 bases and J by 1 base, with 11 bases left in between. The length of the CDR3 is 15 residues. Germline V gives CDR1 SGHRS, CDR2 YFSETQ. CDR3 sequence (DNA): TGCGCCAGCAGCGCTCGTACAGGGAACACCGGGGAGCTGTTTTTT. Its translation: CASSARTGNTGELFF.

This clonotype was detected only once. The V and J genes are TRBV20-1 and TRBJ2-5; 9 bases are shared with TRBD2. TRBJ2-1 matches the DNA end more closely, so the J call is doubtful. Germline V gene lookup returns CDR1 DFQATT and CDR2 SNEGSKA (reference sequence). The CDR3 consists of 16 residues. The CDR3 here is CSARDSLAGWYNEQFF. The CDR3 DNA reads as TGCAGTGCTAGAGATAGCCTAGCGGGATGGTACAATGAGCAGTTCTTC.

This chain links TRBV29-1 with TRBJ1-6; tentative D call: TRBD1 (6 bases). Per the germline V gene, CDR1 is SQVTM and CDR2 is ANQGSEA. V was pared by 8 bases and J by 7 bases, with 12 bases between. This CDR3 region has 12 residues. The CDR3 nucleotides are TGCAGCTCTGAGGACAGCAATTCACCCCTCCACTTT. It specifies CSSEDSNSPLHF.

Only a few counts were recorded for this clonotype. The rearrangement links TRBV20-1 to TRBJ2-7; 11 nucleotides align to TRBD2. CDR1 is DFQATT and CDR2 is SNEGSKA in the germline V gene (reference sequence). The CDR3 covers 17 residues. The CDR3 DNA reads as TGCAGCGTTTCAATCCGCCTGGGACTAGCGGCCTCCTACGAGCAGTACTTC. This codes for CSVSIRLGLAASYEQYF.

V and J are TRBV6-5 and TRBJ1-5, with D hard to call. Looked up from germline, CDR1 is MNHEY and CDR2 is SVGAGI. The CDR3 loop spans 14 amino acids. The V end lost 4 bases, the J end lost 9 bases, and 16 bases lay between the germline ends. The CDR3 is CASSLSSGLRPQHF. CDR3 sequence (DNA): TGTGCCAGCAGTTTATCCTCTGGGCTTCGGCCCCAGCATTTT.

The chain employs TRBV5-6 and TRBJ2-7, with TRBD1 identical over 7 bases. J lost 0 bases, V lost 4 bases, and 13 bases had no gene match. This CDR3 is 17 amino acids long. Germline CDR1 and CDR2: SGHDT and YYEEEE. The CDR3 spells CASSRSRQGQFSYEQYF. CDR3 in DNA: TGTGCCAGCAGCCGATCCAGACAGGGACAATTCTCCTACGAGCAGTACTTC.

A single count supports this clonotype. The rearrangement uses TRBV20-1 and TRBJ2-3; D unresolved. Germline loops: CDR1 DFQATT, CDR2 SNEGSKA (reference sequence). The CDR3 length is 13 residues. Between the trimmed V and J ends, which lost 5 bases and 3 bases, there was a span of 12 bases. CDR3 residues: CSASAFGTDTQYF. The CDR3 region has the DNA TGCAGTGCTTCCGCTTTTGGGACAGATACGCAGTATTTT.